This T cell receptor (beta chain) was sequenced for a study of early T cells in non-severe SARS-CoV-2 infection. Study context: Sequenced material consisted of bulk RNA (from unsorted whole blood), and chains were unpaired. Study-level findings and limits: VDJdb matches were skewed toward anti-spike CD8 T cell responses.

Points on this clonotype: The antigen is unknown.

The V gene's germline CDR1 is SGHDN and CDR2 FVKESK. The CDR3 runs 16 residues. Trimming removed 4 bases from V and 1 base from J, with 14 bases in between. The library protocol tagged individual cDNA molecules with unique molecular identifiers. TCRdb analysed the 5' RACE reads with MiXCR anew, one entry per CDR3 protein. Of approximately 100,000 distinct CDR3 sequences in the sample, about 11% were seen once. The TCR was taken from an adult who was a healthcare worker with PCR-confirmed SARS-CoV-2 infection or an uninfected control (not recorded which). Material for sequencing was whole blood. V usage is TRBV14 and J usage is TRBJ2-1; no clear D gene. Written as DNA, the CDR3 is TGTGCCAGCAGCCTACCTACCGGGCAATCCTACAATGAGCAGTTCTTC. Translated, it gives CASSLPTGQSYNEQFF.